A selection of T cell receptor beta chains follows, all from one sample in a study of cytomegalovirus exposure and HLA in healthy donors. Produced via immunoSEQ multiplex PCR; TCRdb's table is partial and in-frame only. The repertoire holds about 140,000 clones, 70% to 80% seen once, with approximately 10% in the top ten. Source material: PBMCs. The source of these receptors is a woman aged 45-65 years in good health and CMV-seropositive. CDR3s include the opening cysteine and the closing phenylalanine or tryptophan. Each record gives: clone size, J gene, D gene, V gene, CDR3 DNA, CDR3 protein. A D gene is named only where the DNA matches it firmly. Size tells how often a clone was seen (once, few, many) or the class of an expanded clone, and some rows leave it out.

NA | TRBJ1-5 | NA | TRBV14 | TGTGCCAGCAGCCAAGATCTGGGGGCCTGCAATCAGCCCCAGCATTTT | CASSQDLGACNQPQHF
NA | TRBJ2-5 | TRBD1 | TRBV9 | TGTGCCAGCAGCTCCCGAGGGACAGGGGGCTTTGAGACCCAGTACTTC | CASSSRGTGGFETQYF
NA | TRBJ1-4 | TRBD1 | TRBV27 | TGTGCCAGCAGGATGACAGGGAATGAAAAACTGTTTTTT | CASRMTGNEKLFF
NA | TRBJ1-1 | NA | TRBV7-2 | TGTGCCAGCAGCTTCGGGGGGAACACTGAAGCTTTCTTT | CASSFGGNTEAFF
NA | TRBJ2-5 | TRBD2 | TRBV12-5 | TGTGCTAGTGGGCGGACTAGCGGGGACCAAGAGACCCAGTACTTC | CASGRTSGDQETQYF
once | TRBJ2-7 | NA | TRBV6-5 | TGTGCCAGCAGGGAAACAGGGAGGGCCTACGAGCAGTACTTC | CASRETGRAYEQYF
NA | TRBJ1-2 | TRBD1 | TRBV2 | TGTGCCAGCACCCAAGGACAGGCCCAAGGGGGCTACACCTTC | CASTQGQAQGGYTF
NA | TRBJ2-7 | TRBD2 | TRBV25-1 | TGTGCCAGCAGTCGGGAGGGCTCCTACGAGCAGTACTTC | CASSREGSYEQYF
NA | TRBJ1-6 | NA | TRBV7-3 | TGTGCCAGCAGCCCCGGCGGGAATTCACCCCTCCACTTT | CASSPGGNSPLHF
once | TRBJ2-7 | NA | TRBV6-1 | TGTGCCAGCAGCGGCAGGTACTCCTACGAGCAGTACTTC | CASSGRYSYEQYF
NA | TRBJ1-6 | NA | TRBV6-1 | TGTGCCAGGGGAGAAGGTGGTGGGCCCCTCCACTTT | CARGEGGGPLHF
NA | TRBJ2-1 | TRBD2 | TRBV7-2 | TGTGCCAGCAGCTTACGTTGGGCTAGCGGGGTTAATGAGCAGTTCTTC | CASSLRWASGVNEQFF
NA | TRBJ1-1 | TRBD1 | TRBV5-1 | TGCGCCAGCAGCTCCTTGGACAGGGGCCAAACTGAAGCTTTCTTT | CASSSLDRGQTEAFF
NA | TRBJ2-1 | NA | TRBV27 | TGTGCCAGCAACCGAGGGCGGAGCTCCTACAATGAGCAGTTCTTC | CASNRGRSSYNEQFF
NA | TRBJ2-5 | TRBD2 | TRBV5-4 | TGTGCCAGCAGCTTGCCCCTAGCGGGGATGCGAATCGAGACCCAGTACTTC | CASSLPLAGMRIETQYF